The 11 T cell receptor beta chains presented below share a single source sample, sequenced in a study of molecular identifiers for immune sequencing clone quantification. MiXCR, applied by TCRdb to the PCR reads, yields one record per CDR3 protein. The sample comprises hundreds of thousands of distinct CDR3 sequences, over 25% of which are singletons, and 0.7% to 0.95% rests with the top ten. The sample comprised naive CD8+ T cells from blood, with Jurkat cell RNA spiked in. Subset indicated: FACS-sorted CD8+CD4-CCR7+CD45RA+ naive T cells. Every receptor here comes from a human donor in good health. Some libraries in this study had Jurkat cell RNA spiked in.

In its sample, this clonotype was seen a few times. J is TRBJ2-2 and V is TRBV7-9; TRBD2 aligns across 11 bases. CDR3 length equals 18 residues. Germline values: CDR1 SEHNR, CDR2 FQNEAQ (reference sequence). Trimming removed 1 base from V and 2 bases from J; junction bases left unmatched: 6. As DNA, the CDR3 is TGTGCCAGCAGCTTAGAACGGCTAGCGGGAGGAAACACCGGGGAGCTGTTTTTT. Translated, it gives CASSLERLAGGNTGELFF.

This chain uses TRBV27 with TRBJ1-2, with a weak D call TRBD1 (5 bases). The CDR3 is 17 residues long. The V gene lost 0 bases and the J gene lost 6 bases, with 20 bases spanning the gap. The germline gives CDR1 MNHEY, CDR2 SMNVEV (reference sequence). In nucleotides, the CDR3 is TGTGCCAGCAGTTTATCGAGTGGGTGGAAGGGGTTGGATGGCTACACCTTC. Translated, it gives CASSLSSGWKGLDGYTF.

About this clonotype itself: Sequence at one end of the junction differs from germline and may be a read error. V and J are TRBV5-3 and TRBJ2-1; 7 positions match TRBD2. TRBV5-3 is assigned to the ORF class and has an uncertain function. The CDR3 contains 12 residues. This CDR3 reads CLSGGSYNEQFF. The CDR3 region has the DNA TGCCTGTCGGGGGGATCCTACAATGAGCAGTTCTTC.

This clonotype was seen a handful of times. The rearrangement joins TRBV25-1 to TRBJ2-2, with D unclear. Trimming left V 6 bases short and J 0 bases short, with 5 bases between. The CDR3 covers 13 residues. Germline lookup yields CDR1 MGHDK and CDR2 SYGVNS. The CDR3 DNA sequence: TGTGCCAGCAGAGCAGCGAACACCGGGGAGCTGTTTTTT. Its translation is CASRAANTGELFF.

The CDR3 loop reads CASSFGGQGAFGSGANVLTF. DNA of the CDR3: TGTGCCAGCAGTTTCGGGGGACAGGGGGCCTTTGGCTCTGGGGCCAACGTCCTGACTTTC. The chain couples TRBV27 to TRBJ2-6, with 12 nucleotides matching TRBD1. Unmatched junction bases numbered 9, after V lost 3 bases and J lost 0 bases. CDR3 size: 20 residues. Germline CDR1 and CDR2: MNHEY and SMNVEV (reference sequence).

Concerning this clonotype: A much larger clone lies a single base off, so this may be a read error. CDR3 nucleotides: TGCGCCAGCAGCCAAGGAAGGTGGGGAGGCGAAGAGCAGTTCTTC. This gives the protein CASSQGRWGGEEQFF. The rearrangement uses TRBV4-3 and TRBJ2-1; possible D gene TRBD2, 6 bases. Germline loops: CDR1 LGHNA, CDR2 YSLEER. This CDR3 contains 15 residues. The V end lost 1 base, the J end lost 10 bases, and 17 bases lay between the germline ends.

The rearrangement uses TRBV7-3 and TRBJ2-1, with D uncertain. V lost 4 bases to trimming and J lost 9 bases, with 13 bases between them. This CDR3 comprises 13 residues. CDR1 is SGHTA and CDR2 is FQGTGA in the germline V gene. The CDR3 protein is CASSSNSWGEQFF. In nucleotides, the CDR3 is TGTGCCAGCAGCTCGAACTCATGGGGTGAGCAGTTCTTC.

This clonotype showed up just a few times. The rearrangement uses TRBV28 and TRBJ1-4; no firm D call. There are 13 residues in the CDR3. The V end lost 3 bases, the J end lost 7 bases, and 9 bases lay between the germline ends. Per germline, CDR1 MDHEN and CDR2 SYDVKM. CDR3 sequence reads: CASSFTVAEKLFF. The CDR3 DNA reads TGTGCCAGCAGTTTCACAGTGGCTGAAAAACTGTTTTTT.

This clonotype came up many times. The chain uses TRBV12-3 or TRBV12-4 and TRBJ2-7, with 8 bases aligning to TRBD1. The CDR3 has 16 amino acids. V dropped 4 bases and J dropped 4; count of bases not matched to a gene: 12. As DNA, the CDR3 is TGTGCCAGCAGTTCCCGACGACAGGGGCTAGAGTACGAGCAGTACTTC. Its protein product is CASSSRRQGLEYEQYF.

This clonotype was counted only a few times. The chain carries TRBV24-1 and TRBJ2-1, with D perhaps matching TRBD1 or TRBD2 (6 bases each). The CDR3 spans 16 residues. V lost 5 bases, J lost 0 bases, and 13 bases lay in between. The V gene's germline CDR1 is KGHDR and CDR2 SFDVKD. The CDR3 spells CATSARGRSSYNEQFF. CDR3 bases: TGTGCCACCAGTGCCCGGGGGCGGAGCTCCTACAATGAGCAGTTCTTC.

This clonotype was seen many times. The rearrangement joins TRBV7-8 to TRBJ2-7; D is unclear. The length of the CDR3 is 12 residues. V was clipped by 5 bases and J by 2 bases, with 7 bases between them. Germline V gives CDR1 SGHVS, CDR2 FQNEAQ. The CDR3: CASSPPTYEQYF. CDR3 DNA sequence: TGTGCCAGCAGCCCGCCGACCTACGAGCAGTACTTC.